Listed here are 21 T cell receptor beta chains from one sample, sequenced in a study of T cells in localized non-small cell lung cancer. Clones were read by immunoSEQ multiplex PCR, and TCRdb kept only the in-frame ones, dropping some. The sample records around 91,000 clones, about nine tenths being singletons. Sequencing used peripheral blood, obtained before any cancer treatment. The receptors stem from a man aged 35-69 years with stage I squamous cell lung carcinoma.

This sequence joins TRBV5-1 and TRBJ1-4; 10 positions match TRBD1. There are 18 residues in the CDR3. With V trimmed by 0 bases and J by 8 bases, 13 bases remained unmatched. CDR1 is SGHRS and CDR2 is YFSETQ in the germline V gene. DNA for the CDR3: TGCGCCAGCAGCTTGGGGACGGGGACAGGGGACCCACAAGAAAAACTGTTTTTT. Its translation is CASSLGTGTGDPQEKLFF.

This CDR3 reads CATKADSEHTGELFF. The CDR3 nucleotides read TGTGCCACTAAGGCGGACAGCGAACATACCGGGGAGCTGTTTTTT. The chain joins TRBV10-3 to TRBJ2-2, with D tentatively TRBD1 (6 bases). V was clipped by 10 bases and J by 5 bases, with 20 bases between them. Germline CDR1 ENHRY, CDR2 SYGVKD. The CDR3 is made up of 15 amino acids.

The chain uses TRBV5-4 and TRBJ1-5; 7 nucleotides line up with TRBD1. CDR3 length equals 15 residues. Germline V gene lookup returns CDR1 SGHNT and CDR2 YYREEE (reference sequence). The J segment lost 0 bases and the V segment lost 2 bases, leaving 2 bases of the junction unmatched. The CDR3 coding sequence is TGTGCCAGCAGCTTCCAGGGGGTTAGCAATCAGCCCCAGCATTTT. Protein product: CASSFQGVSNQPQHF.

The CDR3 protein is CASSLNPINSPLHF. CDR3 DNA: TGTGCCAGCAGCTTAAACCCGATAAATTCACCCCTCCACTTT. The V and J genes are TRBV7-9 and TRBJ1-6; no reliable D call. Looked up from germline, CDR1 is SEHNR and CDR2 is FQNEAQ (reference sequence). Trimming shortened V by 2 bases and J by 7 bases, and 9 bases separated the two germline ends. This CDR3 has 14 amino acids.

As to this clone: The same CDR3 is also encoded by other DNA sequences in this sample. The chain uses TRBV5-4 and TRBJ2-5; 7 bases line up with TRBD1. Germline V CDR1 and CDR2: SGHNT, YYREEE (reference sequence). The CDR3 covers 13 residues. After removal of 4 bases from V and 3 bases from J, the junction contained 3 bases not matched to a gene. CDR3 in DNA: TGTGCCAGCAGCCGAGGACAGGAAGAGACCCAGTACTTC. Translation gives CASSRGQEETQYF.

This chain connects TRBV6-6 to TRBJ1-1; no reliable D call. V lost 8 bases and J 5 bases, leaving 18 bases between the germline ends. Germline V gene sequence: CDR1 MNHNY, CDR2 SVGAGI (reference sequence). CDR3 length equals 14 residues. In DNA, the CDR3 is TGTGCCAGCCGGCTGAGCACCTACCTAACTGAAGCTTTCTTT. The encoded protein is CASRLSTYLTEAFF.

This clone was seen a handful of times. The genes are TRBV9 and TRBJ1-2, with 7 bases matching TRBD1. This CDR3 region has 13 residues. With 3 bases clipped from V and 6 bases from J, the junction kept 5 bases outside the gene matches. CDR1 SGDLS and CDR2 YYNGEE come from the germline V gene. CDR3 DNA: TGTGCCAGCAGCGCCGGGACAGCTCATGGCTACACCTTC. This gives the protein CASSAGTAHGYTF.

The rearrangement uses TRBV30 and TRBJ1-2; a weak D match, TRBD1 (5 bases). Trimming stripped 1 base from V and 8 bases from J, with 11 bases between. In germline, CDR1 is GTSNPN, CDR2 SVGIG (reference sequence). The CDR3 sequence is 12 residues long. CDR3 sequence reads: CAWSGGLWGYTF. DNA for the CDR3: TGTGCCTGGAGTGGGGGGTTGTGGGGCTACACCTTC.

V is TRBV6-5 and J is TRBJ2-3; no reliable D call. This CDR3 region has 15 residues. V was cut by 1 base and J by 1 base, with 9 bases left in between. Germline V gene lookup returns CDR1 MNHEY and CDR2 SVGAGI. CDR3 DNA sequence: TGTGCCAGCAGTTACTATCCAGGTGGCACAGATACGCAGTATTTT. Translated: CASSYYPGGTDTQYF.

This chain links TRBV5-1 with TRBJ1-5; 7 bases are a match to TRBD1. Germline CDR1 reads SGHRS; CDR2 reads YFSETQ. This CDR3 spans 15 amino acids. V was pared by 0 bases and J by 6 bases, with 6 bases of the junction left unmatched. CDR3: CASSLGGGESQPQHF. Here the CDR3 DNA reads TGCGCCAGCAGCTTGGGAGGGGGCGAAAGTCAGCCCCAGCATTTT.

The chain joins TRBV5-8 to TRBJ1-5; TRBD1 might be the D (6 bases). The V gene lost 3 bases and the J gene lost 2 bases, with 15 bases spanning the gap. The CDR3 extends over 16 amino acids. Germline V gene data show CDR1 as SGHTS and CDR2 as YDEGEE. The CDR3 protein is CASSYRRGTGNQPQHF. As DNA, the CDR3 is TGTGCCAGCAGCTACCGCAGGGGCACAGGCAATCAGCCCCAGCATTTT.

The gene calls are TRBV4-3 and TRBJ2-1; TRBD2 matches at 9 bases. CDR3 length: 16 residues. The germline CDR1 and CDR2 sequences are LGHNA and YSLEER. The V segment lost 4 bases and the J segment 1 base; nucleotides outside the gene matches: 5. The CDR3 coding sequence is TGCGCCAGCAGCCCCCGACTAGCGGTATCCTACAATGAGCAGTTCTTC. This encodes CASSPRLAVSYNEQFF.

In DNA form, the CDR3 reads TGTGCCAGCAGCTTCTTTCCAAACTATGGCTACACCTTC. Its protein product is CASSFFPNYGYTF. The V and J genes are TRBV7-8 and TRBJ1-2, with no clear D. Germline CDR1 reads SGHVS; CDR2 reads FQNEAQ. CDR3 length equals 13 residues. Deletions cut 3 bases from V and 2 bases from J, with 7 bases between.

This clone was recorded once. V is TRBV7-9 and J is TRBJ1-5; the D is unclear. Germline loops: CDR1 SEHNR, CDR2 FQNEAQ (reference sequence). Trimming removed 6 bases from V and 3 bases from J, with 12 bases in between. The CDR3 length is 14 residues. The CDR3 reads CASRGDLNNQPQHF. CDR3 nucleotides: TGTGCCAGCAGGGGAGATTTGAACAATCAGCCCCAGCATTTT.

The rearrangement links TRBV7-2 to TRBJ2-5, with D unresolved. V was pared by 4 bases and J by 4 bases, with 13 bases between. Germline CDR1 SGHTA, CDR2 FQGNSA. This CDR3 is built from 14 residues. CDR3 region: CASSSPAGRETQYF. As DNA, the CDR3 is TGTGCCAGCAGCTCCCCCGCAGGCAGAGAGACCCAGTACTTC. The whole variable domain, remainder taken from reference TRBV7-2 and TRBJ2-5, is GAGVSQSPSNKVTEKGKDVELRCDPISGHTALYWYRQSLGQGLEFLIYFQGNSAPDKSGLPSDRFSAERTGGSVSTLTIQRTQQEDSAVYLCASSSPAGRETQYFGPGTRLLVL.

CDR3 sequence: CASSLAGVRPEQYF. CDR3 nucleotides: TGTGCCAGCAGTCTAGCGGGGGTCCGACCCGAGCAGTACTTC. The rearrangement links TRBV28 to TRBJ2-7; 10 bases align to TRBD2. The V gene's germline CDR1 is MDHEN and CDR2 SYDVKM. Trimming at V came to 5 bases and at J to 6 bases, leaving 7 bases not matched to a gene. The CDR3 totals 14 residues.

This clone was detected a few times. The genes are TRBV20-1 and TRBJ2-7; D unclear. V was pared by 5 bases and J by 9 bases, with 14 bases between. Germline V gene sequence: CDR1 DFQATT, CDR2 SNEGSKA (reference sequence). The CDR3 is made up of 11 amino acids. The CDR3 nucleotides read TGCAGTGCTGGCCGGGCATCTTTGCAGTACTTC. Residues: CSAGRASLQYF.

The chain carries TRBV11-1 and TRBJ2-7; D not resolved. This CDR3 is 14 amino acids long. Germline CDR1 and CDR2: SGHAT and FQDESV (reference sequence). V was pared by 2 bases and J by 5 bases, with 13 bases between. The CDR3 sequence is CASSLPAISDEQYF. CDR3 nucleotides: TGTGCCAGCAGCTTACCCGCTATATCAGACGAGCAGTACTTC.

The rearrangement uses TRBV28 and TRBJ2-7; tentatively, D is TRBD1 (6 bases). V was trimmed by 6 bases and J by 0 bases, leaving 18 bases between them. CDR3 size: 16 residues. The V gene's germline CDR1 is MDHEN and CDR2 SYDVKM. The CDR3 bases are TGTGCCAGCAGACCCCAGGGGATAGGTCCCTCCTACGAGCAGTACTTC. Protein sequence: CASRPQGIGPSYEQYF.

The chain couples TRBV6-5 to TRBJ1-4; tentatively, D is TRBD1 (6 bases). Germline-derived CDR1 and CDR2 are MNHEY and SVGAGI. The ends were cut back, 0 bases at V and 7 bases at J, with 12 bases in the middle. The CDR3 has 15 amino acids. The CDR3 DNA is TGTGCCAGCAGTTACTCTCGACAGGCGGTTGAAAAACTGTTTTTT. Translation: CASSYSRQAVEKLFF.

The chain is built from TRBV5-1 and TRBJ2-1, with D possibly matching TRBD1 (6 bases). V dropped 2 bases and J dropped 7 bases, with 16 bases sitting between them. The CDR3 is 15 amino acids. The germline V gene encodes CDR1 SGHRS and CDR2 YFSETQ. CDR3 sequence reads: CASSLTQGRGNEQFF. In DNA, the CDR3 is TGCGCCAGCAGCTTAACCCAGGGGCGTGGAAATGAGCAGTTCTTC.